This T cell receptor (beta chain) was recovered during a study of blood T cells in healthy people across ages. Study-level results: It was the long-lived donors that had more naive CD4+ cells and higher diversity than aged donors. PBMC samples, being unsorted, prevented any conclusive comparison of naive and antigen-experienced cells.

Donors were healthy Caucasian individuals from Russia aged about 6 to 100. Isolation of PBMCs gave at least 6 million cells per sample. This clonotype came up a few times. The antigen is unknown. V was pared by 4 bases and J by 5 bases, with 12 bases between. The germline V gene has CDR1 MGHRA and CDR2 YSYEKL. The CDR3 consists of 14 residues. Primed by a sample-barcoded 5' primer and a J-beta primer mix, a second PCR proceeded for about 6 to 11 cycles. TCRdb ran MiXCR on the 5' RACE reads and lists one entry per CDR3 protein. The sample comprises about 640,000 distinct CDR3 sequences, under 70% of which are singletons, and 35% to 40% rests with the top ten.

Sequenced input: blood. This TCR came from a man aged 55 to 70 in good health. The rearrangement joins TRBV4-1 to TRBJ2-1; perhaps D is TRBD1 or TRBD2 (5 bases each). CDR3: CASSRTGANNEQFF. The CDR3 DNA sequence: TGCGCCAGCAGCCGAACCGGGGCTAACAATGAGCAGTTCTTC.